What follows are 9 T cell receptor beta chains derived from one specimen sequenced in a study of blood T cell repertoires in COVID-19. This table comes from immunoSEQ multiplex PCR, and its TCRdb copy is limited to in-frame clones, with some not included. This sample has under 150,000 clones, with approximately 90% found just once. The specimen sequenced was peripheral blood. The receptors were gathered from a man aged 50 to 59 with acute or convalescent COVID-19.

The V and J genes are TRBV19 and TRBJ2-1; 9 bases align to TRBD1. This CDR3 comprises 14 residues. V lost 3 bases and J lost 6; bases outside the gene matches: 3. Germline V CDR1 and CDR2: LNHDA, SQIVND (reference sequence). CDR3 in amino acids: CASSMGQGFNEQFF. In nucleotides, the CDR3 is TGTGCCAGTAGTATGGGACAGGGATTCAATGAGCAGTTCTTC.

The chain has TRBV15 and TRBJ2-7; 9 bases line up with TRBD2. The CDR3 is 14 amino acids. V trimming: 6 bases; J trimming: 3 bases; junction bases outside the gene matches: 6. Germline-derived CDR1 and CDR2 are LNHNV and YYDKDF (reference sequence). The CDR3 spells CATSTGLAVYEQYF. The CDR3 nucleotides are TGTGCCACCAGTACGGGACTAGCAGTCTACGAGCAGTACTTC.

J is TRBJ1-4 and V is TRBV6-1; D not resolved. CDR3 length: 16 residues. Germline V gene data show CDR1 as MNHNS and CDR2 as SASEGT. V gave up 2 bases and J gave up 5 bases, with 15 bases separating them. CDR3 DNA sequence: TGTGCCAGCAGTGAAAAGTCAAGTGTAGTGAATGAAAAACTGTTTTTT. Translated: CASSEKSSVVNEKLFF.

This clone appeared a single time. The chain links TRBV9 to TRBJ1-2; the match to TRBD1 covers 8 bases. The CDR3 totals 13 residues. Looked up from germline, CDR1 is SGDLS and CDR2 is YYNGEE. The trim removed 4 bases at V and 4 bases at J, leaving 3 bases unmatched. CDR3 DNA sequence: TGTGCCAGCAGCCGGGACAGGATCTATGGCTACACCTTC. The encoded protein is CASSRDRIYGYTF. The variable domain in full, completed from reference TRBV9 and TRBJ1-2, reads DSGVTQTPKHLITATGQRVTLRCSPRSGDLSVYWYQQSLDQGLQFLIQYYNGEERAKGNILERFSAQQFPDLHSELNLSSLELGDSALYFCASSRDRIYGYTFGSGTRLTVV.

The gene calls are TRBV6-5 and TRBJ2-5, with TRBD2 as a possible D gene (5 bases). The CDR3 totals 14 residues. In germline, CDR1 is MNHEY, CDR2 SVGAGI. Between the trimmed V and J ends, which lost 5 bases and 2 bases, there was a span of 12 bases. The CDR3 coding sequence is TGTGCCAGCAGTCGGACTTTTCCTCAAGAGACCCAGTACTTC. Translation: CASSRTFPQETQYF.

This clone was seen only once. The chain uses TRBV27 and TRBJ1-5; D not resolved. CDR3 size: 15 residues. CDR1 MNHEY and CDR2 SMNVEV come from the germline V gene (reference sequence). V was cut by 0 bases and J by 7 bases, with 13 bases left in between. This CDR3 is CASSLSFQYLQPQHF. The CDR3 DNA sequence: TGTGCCAGCAGTTTATCGTTCCAGTACCTCCAGCCCCAGCATTTT.

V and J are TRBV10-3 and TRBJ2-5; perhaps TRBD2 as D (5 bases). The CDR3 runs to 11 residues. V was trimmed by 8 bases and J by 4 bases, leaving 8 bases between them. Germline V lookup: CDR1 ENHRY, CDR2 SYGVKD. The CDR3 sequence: CAIAEGETQYF. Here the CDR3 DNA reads TGTGCCATCGCCGAGGGAGAGACCCAGTACTTC.

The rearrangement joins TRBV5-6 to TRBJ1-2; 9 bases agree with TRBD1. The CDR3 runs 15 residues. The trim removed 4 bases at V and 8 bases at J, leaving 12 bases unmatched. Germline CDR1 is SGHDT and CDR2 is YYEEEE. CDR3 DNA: TGTGCCAGCAGCGTCGTACCGGGACAGGGTCCGGGCTACACCTTC. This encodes CASSVVPGQGPGYTF.

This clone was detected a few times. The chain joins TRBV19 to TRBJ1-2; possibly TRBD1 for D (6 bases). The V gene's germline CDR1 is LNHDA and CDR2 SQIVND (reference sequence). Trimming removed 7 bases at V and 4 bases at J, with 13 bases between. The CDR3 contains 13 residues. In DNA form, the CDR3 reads TGTGCCAGTAAGGTCGGGGGGCCCTATGGCTACACCTTC. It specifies CASKVGGPYGYTF.